This T cell receptor (beta chain) was recovered during a study of T and B cells in COVID-19 patients (dated by TCRdb to about 2020). Notes on the research overall: In this study, adaptive immunity was profiled in COVID-19 patients who either had active infection or had recovered, using TRB and IGH repertoire sequencing of peripheral blood. The recovered cohort included around 18 patients who contributed about 21 samples, and most of those patients had mild to moderate COVID-19 that was managed on an outpatient basis. The recovered cohort had a median age of around 35 years, compared with 67 years in the active-infection cohort. In the active-infection cohort, about 60% of the 20 patients were critically ill and required mechanical ventilation or ECMO. Comorbidities linked to unfavorable COVID-19 outcome were present in about 90% of the roughly 20 patients in the active-infection cohort. Over 7 million TCR sequences were analysed from a TCR and BCR sequence repository that comprised roughly 38 patients and 69 time points. Two patients were in both the active and recovered cohorts because samples existed from active disease and from after recovery. For the repertoire analyses, the comparison was an age-matched reference group of roughly 38 healthy donors who were negative for COVID-19 antibodies. As many as 9 follow-up blood samples were taken per patient, and some of the samples covered different disease stages within the same individual.

Deletion took 5 bases off V and 4 bases off J, with a span of 12 bases between the germline ends. According to the germline V gene, CDR1 reads MNHEY and CDR2 reads SVGAGI. Reading from cysteine to phenylalanine, the CDR3 counts 14 amino acids. Only CDR3 DNA is held: 42 bases, read in frame from base 1. TRB repertoires were amplified using 250-500 ng of genomic DNA isolated from blood. Overall study outcomes, separate from this receptor: TRB repertoires were highly clonal in active COVID-19, whereas diversity and richness at recovery rose above healthy donor levels. The recovered cohort had about 2,300 exclusive TCR clusters, including about 29 low-pGen clusters. It was stated that prospective validation of the reported TCR clusters was required before the clusters could be put to clinical use. The size of the cohort was considered insufficient for assessing HLA contributions to COVID-19 susceptibility or severity. Patients with COVID-19 were reported to show strongly skewed TRBV/TRBJ gene usage. Specific T cell subsets (CD4+/Treg/CD8+) and sorted SARS-CoV-2-responsive or tetramer+ T cells had not yet been sequenced, and these experiments were ongoing. Few blood samples were available from mildly ill patients while symptoms were present or from severe cases at early time points.

This clonotype was observed a few times. Its antigen remains unidentified. Within one base of it there is no much larger clone, and no base qualities were kept. The data were produced on an Illumina MiSeq. TRB rearrangements were amplified by multiplex PCR with BIOMED2 TRB-A/B primer pools. Two consecutive PCRs added Illumina-compatible adapters and 7-nucleotide sample barcodes to the amplicons. All library PCRs used Phusion HS II polymerase. The amplicons were purified from gel with the NucleoSpin Gel and PCR Clean-up kit, measured on Qubit, and then pooled at roughly 3.7 nM. Before Illumina next-generation sequencing, the quality of the amplicon pool was assessed on an Agilent 2100 Bioanalyzer. Processing in the source paper ran as follows. Annotation of TRB rearrangements was done in MiXCR 3.0.8 with the default MiXCR reference library. Sequences with fewer than 2 reads and non-productive reads were filtered out, and every unique CDR3 nucleotide sequence was treated as a single clone. R 3.5.1 was used to calculate clonality, diversity, richness and V-J gene usage. TCR clustering by CDR3 similarity used GLIPH2, with generation probabilities calculated by OLGA. GLIPH2 clusters were kept only when the clusters contained at least four unique TCR clonotypes present in at least three individuals. TCRdb ran its own pipeline on the public reads, namely fastp trimming at Q25 and MiXCR clone calling, and kept in-frame beta chains. Rows merge per CDR3 protein into single entries with the most common DNA and genes. For this entry, the V and J calls and clone size follow TCRdb and not the study's own pipeline. Present in this sample are some 5,800 distinct CDR3 sequences, over 25% of which were seen just once. The ten biggest clones cover 12% of the sample.

Here the chain combines TRBV6-5 and TRBJ1-5; the D segment cannot be called with confidence. This TCR was recovered from a human donor with active COVID-19. Sequencing was carried out using blood. The CDR3 sequence is CASSPTRSNQPQHF. The nucleotide sequence reads as follows: TGTGCCAGCAGTCCGACTCGCTCGAATCAGCCCCAGCATTTT.